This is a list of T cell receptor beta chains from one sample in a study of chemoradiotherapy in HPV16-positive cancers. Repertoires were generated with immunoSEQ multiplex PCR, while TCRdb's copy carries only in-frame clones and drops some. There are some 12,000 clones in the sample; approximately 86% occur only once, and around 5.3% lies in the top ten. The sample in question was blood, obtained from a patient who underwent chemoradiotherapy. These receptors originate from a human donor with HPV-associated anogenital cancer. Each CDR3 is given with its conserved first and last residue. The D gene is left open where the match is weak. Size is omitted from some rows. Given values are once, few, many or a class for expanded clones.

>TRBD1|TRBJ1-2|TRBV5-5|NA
TGTGCCAGCAGCTTGGTACAGGGGAAGCACGGCTACACCTTC
CASSLVQGKHGYTF
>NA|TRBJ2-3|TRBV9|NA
TGTGCCAGCAGCGTAAGGAGCGCCGGAGATACGCAGTATTTT
CASSVRSAGDTQYF
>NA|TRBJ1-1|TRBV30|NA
TGTGCCTGGAGTGGGGCAGGGACCGTTAGCGCTGAAGCTTTCTTT
CAWSGAGTVSAEAFF
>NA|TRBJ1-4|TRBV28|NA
TGTGCCAGCAGTTGGGGCTCACGAGGGAAACTGTTTTTT
CASSWGSRGKLFF
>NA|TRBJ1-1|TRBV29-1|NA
TGCAGCGTTGTTGGCGGAGAAGCTTTCTTT
CSVVGGEAFF
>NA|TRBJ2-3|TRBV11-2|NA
TGTGCCAGCACTATTACACGACTCACAGATACGCAGTATTTT
CASTITRLTDTQYF
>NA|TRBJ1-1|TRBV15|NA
TGTGCCACCAGCAGAAGGCACAGGGTGAGTCGCACTGAAGCTTTCTTT
CATSRRHRVSRTEAFF
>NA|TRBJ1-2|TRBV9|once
TGTGCCAGCAGCGTACTACGAGGGCAGCATGGCTACACCTTC
CASSVLRGQHGYTF
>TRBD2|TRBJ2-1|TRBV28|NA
TGTGCCAGCAGCCACTCCGGGACTAGCGGGGGAAACAATGAGCAGTTCTTC
CASSHSGTSGGNNEQFF
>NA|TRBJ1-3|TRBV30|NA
TGTGCCTGGAGTTCTATTGGTGGGCCTGGAATCACCATATATTTT
CAWSSIGGPGITIYF
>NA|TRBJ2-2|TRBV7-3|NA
TGTGCCAGCAGCTTAACAGGGGGCACCGGGGAGCTGTTTTTT
CASSLTGGTGELFF
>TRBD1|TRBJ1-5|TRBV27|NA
TGTGCCAGCAGTTTAGCCTTTCTGGGACAGTCTCAGCCCCAGCATTTT
CASSLAFLGQSQPQHF
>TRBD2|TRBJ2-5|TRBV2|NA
TGTGCCAGCGTTAGCGGGGGGGCCTTCGGAGAGACCCAGTACTTC
CASVSGGAFGETQYF
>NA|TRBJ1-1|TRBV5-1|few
TGCGCCAGCAGCTTGGGAACGGTCAGAACTGAAGCTTTCTTT
CASSLGTVRTEAFF
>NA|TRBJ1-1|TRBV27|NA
TGTGCCAGCAGTGGATTACGAGGAATGGCTTTCTTT
CASSGLRGMAFF
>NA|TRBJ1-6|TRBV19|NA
TGTGCCAGTAGTAGCTTCACGGGAGGTTCACCCCTCCACTTT
CASSSFTGGSPLHF
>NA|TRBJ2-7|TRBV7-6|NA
TGTGCCAGCGGCCAGGATCAAGGGAGGAACTACGAGCAGTACTTC
CASGQDQGRNYEQYF